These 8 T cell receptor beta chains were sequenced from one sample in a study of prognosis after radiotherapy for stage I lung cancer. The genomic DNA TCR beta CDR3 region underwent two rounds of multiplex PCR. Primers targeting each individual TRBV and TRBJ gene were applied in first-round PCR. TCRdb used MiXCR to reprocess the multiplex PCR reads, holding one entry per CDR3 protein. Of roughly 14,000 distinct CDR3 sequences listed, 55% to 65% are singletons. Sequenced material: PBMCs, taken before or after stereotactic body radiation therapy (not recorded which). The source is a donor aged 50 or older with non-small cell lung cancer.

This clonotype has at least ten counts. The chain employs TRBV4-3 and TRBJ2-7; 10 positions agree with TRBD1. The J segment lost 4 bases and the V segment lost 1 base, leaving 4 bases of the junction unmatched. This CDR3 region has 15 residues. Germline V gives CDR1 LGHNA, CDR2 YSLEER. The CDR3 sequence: CASSQARTGGYEQYF. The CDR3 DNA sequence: TGCGCCAGCAGCCAAGCCCGGACAGGGGGTTACGAGCAGTACTTC.

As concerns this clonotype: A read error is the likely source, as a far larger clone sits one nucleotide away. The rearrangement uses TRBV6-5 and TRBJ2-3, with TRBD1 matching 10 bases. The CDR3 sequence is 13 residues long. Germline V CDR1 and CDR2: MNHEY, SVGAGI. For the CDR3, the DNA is TGTGCCACTCGGGACAGGGGCACATATACGCAGTATTTT. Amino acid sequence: CATRDRGTYTQYF.

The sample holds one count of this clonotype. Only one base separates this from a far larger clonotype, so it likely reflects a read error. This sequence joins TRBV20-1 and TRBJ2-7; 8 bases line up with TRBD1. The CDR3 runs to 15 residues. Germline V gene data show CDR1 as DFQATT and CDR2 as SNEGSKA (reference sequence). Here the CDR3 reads CSARDKGTGISEQCF. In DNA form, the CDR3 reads TGCAGTGCTAGAGATAAGGGGACAGGAATTAGTGAGCAGTGCTTC.

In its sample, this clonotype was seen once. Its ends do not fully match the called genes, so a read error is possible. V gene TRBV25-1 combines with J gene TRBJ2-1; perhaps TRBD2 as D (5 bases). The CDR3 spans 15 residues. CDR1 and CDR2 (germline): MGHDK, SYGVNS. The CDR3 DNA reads TGTGCCAGTAGTGACCCCGGGATCTCCTACAATGAGCAGTTCTTC. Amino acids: CASSDPGISYNEQFF.

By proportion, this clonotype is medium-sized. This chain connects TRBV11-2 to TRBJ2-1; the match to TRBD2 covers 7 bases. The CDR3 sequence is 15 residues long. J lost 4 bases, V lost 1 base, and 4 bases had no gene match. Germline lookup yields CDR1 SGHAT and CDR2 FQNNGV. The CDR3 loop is CASSLARRGYNEQFF. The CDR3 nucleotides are TGTGCCAGCAGCTTAGCCCGGCGGGGGTACAATGAGCAGTTCTTC.

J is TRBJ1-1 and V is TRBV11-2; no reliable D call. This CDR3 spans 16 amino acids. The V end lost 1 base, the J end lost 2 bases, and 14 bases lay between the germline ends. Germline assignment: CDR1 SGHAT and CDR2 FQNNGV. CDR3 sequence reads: CASSLAGVSYNTEAFF. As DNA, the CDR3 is TGTGCCAGCAGCTTAGCGGGTGTATCTTACAACACTGAAGCTTTCTTT.

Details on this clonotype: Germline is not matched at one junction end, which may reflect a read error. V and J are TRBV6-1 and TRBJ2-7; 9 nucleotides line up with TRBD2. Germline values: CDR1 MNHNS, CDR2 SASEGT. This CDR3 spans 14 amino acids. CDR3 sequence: CASKREEFSYEHYF. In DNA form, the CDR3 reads TGTGCTAGCAAGCGGGAGGAGTTTTCCTACGAGCACTACTTC.

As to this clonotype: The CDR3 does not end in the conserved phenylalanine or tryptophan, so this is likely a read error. CDR3 DNA sequence: TGTGCCAGCAAAAACACAGGGTGGTTCGATGAGCAGTTCCTC. This codes for CASKNTGWFDEQFL. The rearrangement uses TRBV27 and TRBJ2-1, with a tentative D call TRBD1 (6 bases). CDR1 and CDR2 from the germline V gene are MNHEY and SMNVEV (reference sequence). The V end lost 7 bases, the J end lost 8 bases, and 18 bases lay between the germline ends. The CDR3 runs to 14 residues.